This T cell receptor beta chain derives from a study of graft-versus-host responses after intestinal transplantation. Across the study: For 3 to 4 years after anti-thymocyte globulin induction, all recipients took tacrolimus and steroids.

The authors combined 200,000 CFSE-labeled responder cells with 200,000 irradiated, violet-dye-labeled stimulator cells in plates. Assay used: immunoSEQ multiplex PCR; TCRdb lists only in-frame clones, some missing. This sample carries more than 13,000 clones, about 35% of them seen once, and the ten largest clones take less than 2.5%. CDR1 LNHDA and CDR2 SQIVND come from the germline V gene (reference sequence). The CDR3 length is 22 residues. V lost 3 bases and J lost 3; bases outside the gene matches: 19. This clone has only a few counts. General study points: The authors found GvH clones in recipient marrow, some appearing first in ileum or blood.

J is TRBJ2-2 and V is TRBV19; TRBD2 matches at 13 bases. Sample: alloreactive CD8+ T cells from a mixed lymphocyte reaction culture, taken before intestinal transplant. Regarding subset: CFSE-low proliferating T cells sorted from roughly 6-day pre-transplant mixed lymphocyte reaction (GvH or HvG direction). The TCR originated in a human patient who received an intestinal transplant. As DNA, the CDR3 is TGTGCCAGTAGTATCCCCCTCGCCGCCTCACTAGCGGGGGGGCCGTACACCGGGGAGCTGTTTTTT. This translates into CASSIPLAASLAGGPYTGELFF.